A selection of T cell receptor beta chains follows, all from one sample in a study of shared clonotypes between healthy human individuals. This table comes from immunoSEQ multiplex PCR, and its TCRdb copy is limited to in-frame clones, with some not included. The sample consists of about 1 million clones, 60% to 80% of them appearing once. Sequencing was carried out using memory CD4+ T cells sorted from blood. Receptor source: a man aged 18 to 30 in good health. CDR3s include the opening cysteine and the closing phenylalanine or tryptophan. D genes are given only for firm matches. Clone size appears in some rows only: once, few, many, or a class for an expanded clone.

v_call: TRBV5-1
j_call: TRBJ2-7
d_call: -
clone_size: -
cdr3_aa: CASSLDPGPYEQYF
cdr3_nt: TGCGCCAGCAGCTTGGATCCAGGCCCCTACGAGCAGTACTTC

v_call: TRBV7-9
j_call: TRBJ1-1
d_call: -
clone_size: -
cdr3_aa: CASSLMNTEAFF
cdr3_nt: TGTGCCAGCAGCTTAATGAACACTGAAGCTTTCTTT

v_call: TRBV5-1
j_call: TRBJ1-1
d_call: -
clone_size: -
cdr3_aa: CASSLSTDNTEAFF
cdr3_nt: TGCGCCAGCAGCCTCTCGACGGACAACACTGAAGCTTTCTTT

v_call: TRBV6-1
j_call: TRBJ1-1
d_call: -
clone_size: -
cdr3_aa: CASIRIGGSPEAFF
cdr3_nt: TGTGCCAGCATTCGTATAGGGGGAAGTCCTGAAGCTTTCTTT

v_call: TRBV5-4
j_call: TRBJ1-3
d_call: -
clone_size: -
cdr3_aa: CASRPGAPSGNTIYF
cdr3_nt: TGTGCCAGTCGACCAGGGGCGCCTTCTGGAAACACCATATATTTT

v_call: TRBV9
j_call: TRBJ2-2
d_call: -
clone_size: -
cdr3_aa: CASSAAGKDRTGELFF
cdr3_nt: TGTGCCAGCAGCGCAGCAGGGAAGGATAGGACCGGGGAGCTGTTTTTT

v_call: TRBV5-1
j_call: TRBJ1-2
d_call: -
clone_size: -
cdr3_aa: CASSGGRSTNYGYTF
cdr3_nt: TGCGCCAGCAGCGGGGGACGGTCCACTAACTATGGCTACACCTTC

v_call: TRBV5-6
j_call: TRBJ2-1
d_call: -
clone_size: -
cdr3_aa: CASSARLYNEQFF
cdr3_nt: TGTGCCAGCAGCGCCCGACTATACAATGAGCAGTTCTTC

v_call: TRBV5-6
j_call: TRBJ2-7
d_call: -
clone_size: -
cdr3_aa: CASSLKGSSYEQYF
cdr3_nt: TGTGCCAGCAGCTTGAAGGGGAGCTCCTACGAGCAGTACTTC

v_call: TRBV4-2
j_call: TRBJ1-1
d_call: TRBD1
clone_size: once
cdr3_aa: CASSQEVDHRGKTEAFF
cdr3_nt: TGTGCCAGCAGCCAAGAGGTTGATCACAGGGGGAAAACTGAAGCTTTCTTT

v_call: TRBV5-1
j_call: TRBJ2-1
d_call: -
clone_size: -
cdr3_aa: CASSLGNALTLNEQFF
cdr3_nt: TGCGCCAGCAGCTTGGGGAACGCCCTGACACTAAATGAGCAGTTCTTC

v_call: TRBV28
j_call: TRBJ1-6
d_call: -
clone_size: -
cdr3_aa: CASSLQGRPTNSPLHF
cdr3_nt: TGTGCCAGCAGTTTACAGGGGCGACCCACCAATTCACCCCTCCACTTT

v_call: TRBV28
j_call: TRBJ1-5
d_call: -
clone_size: few
cdr3_aa: CASSLEGGNQPQHF
cdr3_nt: TGTGCCAGCAGTTTAGAGGGGGGCAATCAGCCCCAGCATTTT

v_call: TRBV5-4
j_call: TRBJ1-2
d_call: -
clone_size: -
cdr3_aa: CASSLDVYGYTF
cdr3_nt: TGTGCCAGCAGCTTGGATGTGTATGGCTACACCTTC

v_call: TRBV7-9
j_call: TRBJ2-1
d_call: TRBD2
clone_size: -
cdr3_aa: CASSRGGLAYNEQFF
cdr3_nt: TGTGCCAGCAGCCGGGGGGGACTAGCATACAATGAGCAGTTCTTC

v_call: TRBV29-1
j_call: TRBJ2-7
d_call: TRBD2
clone_size: -
cdr3_aa: CSVDSGAASYEQYF
cdr3_nt: TGCAGCGTGGATAGCGGGGCAGCCTCCTACGAGCAGTACTTC

v_call: TRBV10-2
j_call: TRBJ1-1
d_call: -
clone_size: -
cdr3_aa: CASREEQGNTEAFF
cdr3_nt: TGCGCCAGCAGGGAAGAACAGGGGAACACTGAAGCTTTCTTT

v_call: TRBV28
j_call: TRBJ2-7
d_call: TRBD1
clone_size: -
cdr3_aa: CASSKSPRTGVYEQYF
cdr3_nt: TGTGCCAGCAGCAAGAGCCCCCGGACAGGGGTTTACGAGCAGTACTTC

v_call: TRBV19
j_call: TRBJ1-6
d_call: TRBD1
clone_size: -
cdr3_aa: CASSTPDRGYNSPLHF
cdr3_nt: TGTGCCAGTAGTACCCCGGACAGGGGATATAATTCACCCCTCCACTTT

v_call: TRBV19
j_call: TRBJ2-3
d_call: TRBD2
clone_size: -
cdr3_aa: CASSIGGKRGGTDTQYF
cdr3_nt: TGTGCCAGTAGTATAGGAGGAAAGCGGGGGGGCACAGATACGCAGTATTTT